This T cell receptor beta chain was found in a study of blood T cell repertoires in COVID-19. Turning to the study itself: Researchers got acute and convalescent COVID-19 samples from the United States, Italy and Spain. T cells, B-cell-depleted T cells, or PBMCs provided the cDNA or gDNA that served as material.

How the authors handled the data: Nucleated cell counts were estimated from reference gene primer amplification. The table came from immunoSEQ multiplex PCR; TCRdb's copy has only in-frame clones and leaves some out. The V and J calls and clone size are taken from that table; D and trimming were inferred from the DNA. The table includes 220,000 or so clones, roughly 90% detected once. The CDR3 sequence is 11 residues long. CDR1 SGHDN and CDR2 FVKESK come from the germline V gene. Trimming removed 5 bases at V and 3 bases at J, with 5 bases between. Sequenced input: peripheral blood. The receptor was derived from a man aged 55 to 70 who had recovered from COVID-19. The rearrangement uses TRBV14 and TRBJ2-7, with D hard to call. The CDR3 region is CASSKHYEQYF. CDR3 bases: TGTGCCAGCAGCAAACACTACGAGCAGTACTTC.